The subject of this entry is one T cell receptor (beta chain). In the original analysis: Amplification of reference gene primers provided the estimated nucleated cell counts. TCRdb's copy holds only in-frame clones and misses some; the assay was immunoSEQ multiplex PCR. The D gene and trimming were derived from the DNA, and the V and J assignments and clone size from that table. Among around 470,000 clones listed, nearly 90% were seen once. The length of the CDR3 is 16 residues. Germline CDR1 is SGHNT and CDR2 is YENEEA. V shed 1 base and J shed 1 base, with 12 bases lying between them. The sample originates from a study of blood T cell repertoires in COVID-19. Study background: COVID-19 samples from acute and convalescent phases originated in the United States, Italy and Spain. T cells, B-cell-depleted T cells, or PBMCs provided the cDNA or gDNA that served as material.

Enrolled during active infection, Seattle patients were then followed longitudinally. The receptor comes from a man aged 18 to 29 with COVID-19, enrolled during active disease. This rearrangement joins TRBV11-3 to TRBJ2-3; unclear D gene. The source material was peripheral blood. The CDR3 DNA reads as TGTGCCAGCAGCTTAGGACTCCCCGGCCGCACAGATACGCAGTATTTT. Translating gives CASSLGLPGRTDTQYF.